Below are 8 T cell receptor beta chains sequenced from a single sample in a study of cytomegalovirus exposure and HLA in healthy donors. PCR employed 60 Vbeta and 13 Jbeta primers. Using immunoSEQ multiplex PCR, the repertoire was profiled, and TCRdb retains in-frame clones only, with some absent. The sample has hundreds of thousands of clones; approximately 80% are singletons. Sequencing input: PBMCs. These receptors all stem from a boy aged 2 to 10 in good health and CMV-seronegative.

The chain uses TRBV7-9 and TRBJ2-1; D ambiguous. The CDR3 totals 12 residues. Germline CDR1 reads SEHNR; CDR2 reads FQNEAQ (reference sequence). Deletions cut 3 bases from V and 7 bases from J, with 7 bases between. CDR3 bases: TGTGCCAGCAGCTTGGCCTTTAATGAGCAGTTCTTC. Its translation is CASSLAFNEQFF.

The chain employs TRBV6-5 and TRBJ2-7; TRBD2 matches at 8 bases. Germline V gene sequence: CDR1 MNHEY, CDR2 SVGAGI. V gave up 11 bases and J gave up 0 bases; unmatched junction bases: 3. The CDR3 is 12 residues long. CDR3 sequence reads: CAARGASYEQYF. CDR3 bases: TGTGCCGCGCGGGGGGCCTCCTACGAGCAGTACTTC.

This clone was recorded a few times. This chain uses TRBV7-9 with TRBJ1-4; D might be TRBD1 (6 bases). With 4 bases removed from V and 14 bases from J, the gap between germline ends came to 14 bases. The CDR3 has 12 residues. Per the germline V gene, CDR1 is SEHNR and CDR2 is FQNEAQ (reference sequence). The DNA for the CDR3 is TGTGCCAGCAGCTGGGGGCCTTCAGACCTGTTTTTT. Amino acids: CASSWGPSDLFF.

CDR3 in amino acids: CAYRKTAQETQYF. CDR3 nucleotides: TGTGCCTACCGAAAGACAGCCCAAGAGACCCAGTACTTC. The V call is TRBV6-1, the J call TRBJ2-5, with D perhaps matching TRBD1 (5 bases). The CDR3 consists of 13 residues. V was cut by 11 bases and J by 1 base, with 14 bases left in between. The germline V gene encodes CDR1 MNHNS and CDR2 SASEGT.

CDR3 sequence: CASSESSAGDFDGYTF. The CDR3 DNA follows: TGCGCCAGCAGTGAGTCTTCGGCAGGGGATTTTGATGGCTACACCTTC. The chain links TRBV10-1 to TRBJ1-2; maybe TRBD1 (6 bases). The germline V and J ends were trimmed by 0 bases and 6 bases, with 17 bases remaining between them. Germline V lookup: CDR1 WNHNN, CDR2 SYGVQD (reference sequence). There are 16 residues in the CDR3.

The chain recombines TRBV30 with TRBJ1-5; 9 bases agree with TRBD1. Trimming cost V 5 bases and J 4 bases; bases outside gene matches: 6. The germline V gene encodes CDR1 GTSNPN and CDR2 SVGIG (reference sequence). CDR3 length equals 14 residues. CDR3 residues: CAWVGQGTNQPQHF. CDR3 in DNA: TGTGCCTGGGTTGGACAGGGGACAAATCAGCCCCAGCATTTT. The entire variable domain, with the rest obtained from reference TRBV30 and TRBJ1-5, is as follows: SQTIHQWPATLVQPVGSPLSLECTVEGTSNPNLYWYRQAAGRGLQLLFYSVGIGQISSEVPQNLSASRPQDRQFILSSKKLLLSDSGFYLCAWVGQGTNQPQHFGDGTRLSIL.

This chain joins TRBV6-1 and TRBJ2-3; a possible D gene is TRBD2 (6 bases). In germline, CDR1 is MNHNS, CDR2 SASEGT. The V end lost 7 bases, the J end lost 3 bases, and 14 bases lay between the germline ends. The CDR3 is 14 amino acids. The CDR3 spells CASTSRGTTDTQYF. CDR3 DNA: TGTGCCAGCACCTCTCGGGGGACGACAGATACGCAGTATTTT.

As concerns this clone: At one end the junction does not follow the germline gene, possibly because of a read error. This chain uses TRBV13 with TRBJ1-1, with 9 bases identical to TRBD1. The CDR3 runs to 13 residues. In germline, CDR1 is PRHDT, CDR2 FYEKMQ (reference sequence). CDR3 sequence: CASSLPHTGGGLF. The CDR3 region has the DNA TGTGCCAGCAGCTTACCACATACAGGGGGCGGTTTGTTT.